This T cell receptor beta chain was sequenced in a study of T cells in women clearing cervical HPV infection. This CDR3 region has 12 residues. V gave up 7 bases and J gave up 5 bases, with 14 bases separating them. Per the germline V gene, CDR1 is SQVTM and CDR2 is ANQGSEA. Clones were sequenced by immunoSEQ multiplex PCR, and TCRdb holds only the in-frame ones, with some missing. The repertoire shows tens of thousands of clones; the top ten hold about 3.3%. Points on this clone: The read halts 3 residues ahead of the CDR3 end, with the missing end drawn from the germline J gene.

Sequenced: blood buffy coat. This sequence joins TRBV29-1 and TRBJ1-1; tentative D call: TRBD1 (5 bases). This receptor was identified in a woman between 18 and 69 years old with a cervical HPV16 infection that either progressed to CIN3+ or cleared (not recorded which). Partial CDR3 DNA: TGCAGCGCCGGGAGGGGAAGTACTGAA. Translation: CSAGRGSTE. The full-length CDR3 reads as CSAGRGSTEAFF.